This TCR beta chain derives from a study of patients and donors after allogeneic stem cell transplantation. A single record per CDR3 protein comes from TCRdb applying MiXCR to the RT-PCR reads. The data hold several thousand distinct CDR3 sequences, with approximately 24% observed a single time. Input material: blood, either unsorted or a sorted T cell fraction (not recorded which). The receptor was derived from a human donor who was either an allogeneic HSCT recipient or a stem cell or donor lymphocyte infusion donor (not recorded which). It is not recorded whose cells these are; they may come from a transplant donor.

The DNA for the CDR3 is TGTGCCAGCAGCCAAGATCCCGGGGGAAACACCGGGGAGCTGTTTTTT. This encodes CASSQDPGGNTGELFF. The rearrangement uses TRBV14 and TRBJ2-2; D might be TRBD2 (6 bases). The CDR3 length is 16 residues. In germline, CDR1 is SGHDN, CDR2 FVKESK. The V end lost 0 bases, the J end lost 2 bases, and 10 bases lay between the germline ends.